These 5 T cell receptor beta chains came from one sample sequenced in a study of cytomegalovirus exposure and HLA in healthy donors. The PCR employed 60 Vbeta primers together with 13 Jbeta primers. Sequenced by immunoSEQ multiplex PCR; TCRdb stores in-frame clones only, minus some. The sample yields 100,000 or so clones, roughly 81% seen once. Input material: PBMCs. Source of these receptors: a man aged 40-55 years in good health and CMV-seronegative.

V is TRBV5-1 and J is TRBJ2-5, with 11 bases that match TRBD2. Losses at the gene ends were 0 bases for V and 3 bases for J; bases not matched to a gene: 4. CDR1 SGHRS and CDR2 YFSETQ come from the germline V gene. The CDR3 is made up of 16 amino acids. The CDR3 DNA is TGCGCCAGCAGCTTGGTGTTACTAGCGGGGGAAGAGACCCAGTACTTC. This translates into CASSLVLLAGEETQYF.

The chain carries TRBV29-1 and TRBJ1-4; the D is unclear. The CDR3 has 13 residues. Germline CDR1 SQVTM, CDR2 ANQGSEA. V lost 7 bases, J lost 6 bases, and 15 bases lay in between. CDR3 sequence reads: CSASGPEDEKLFF. The CDR3 DNA is TGCAGCGCCTCAGGCCCGGAGGATGAAAAACTGTTTTTT.

The J gene is TRBJ1-2, the V gene TRBV5-1, with 9 nucleotides matching TRBD1. CDR3 size: 15 residues. Trimming took 0 bases from V and 6 from J; bases not matched to a gene: 6. Germline-derived CDR1 and CDR2 are SGHRS and YFSETQ. The CDR3 DNA reads as TGCGCCAGCAGCTTGGCTTCCGGGACAGGGAATGGCTACACCTTC. It translates to CASSLASGTGNGYTF.

This clone was picked up a small number of times. The genes are TRBV20-1 and TRBJ2-7, with 7 bases lining up with TRBD1. This CDR3 spans 11 amino acids. CDR1 and CDR2 from the germline V gene are DFQATT and SNEGSKA (reference sequence). V lost 6 bases and J lost 6; bases outside the gene matches: 5. This CDR3 reads CSAFTGVEQYF. For the CDR3, the DNA is TGCAGTGCCTTCACAGGGGTCGAGCAGTACTTC.

The chain employs TRBV15 and TRBJ2-3, with 10 bases that match TRBD2. Trimming cost V 1 base and J 3 bases; bases outside gene matches: 7. Germline V gene sequence: CDR1 LNHNV, CDR2 YYDKDF (reference sequence). There are 17 residues in the CDR3. In nucleotides, the CDR3 is TGTGCCACCAGCAGAGGGATCAGCGGGGGGGCGACAGATACGCAGTATTTT. It codes for CATSRGISGGATDTQYF.